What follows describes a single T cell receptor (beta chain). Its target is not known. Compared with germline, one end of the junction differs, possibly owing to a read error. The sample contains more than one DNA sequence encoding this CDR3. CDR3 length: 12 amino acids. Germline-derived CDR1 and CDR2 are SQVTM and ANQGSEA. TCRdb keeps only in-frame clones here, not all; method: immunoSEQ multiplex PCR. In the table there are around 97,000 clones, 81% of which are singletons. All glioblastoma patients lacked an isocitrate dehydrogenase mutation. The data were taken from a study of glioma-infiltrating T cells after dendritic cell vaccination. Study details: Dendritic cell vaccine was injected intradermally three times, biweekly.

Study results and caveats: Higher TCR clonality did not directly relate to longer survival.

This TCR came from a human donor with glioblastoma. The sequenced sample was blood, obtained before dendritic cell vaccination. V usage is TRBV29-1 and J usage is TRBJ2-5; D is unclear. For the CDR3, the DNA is TGCAGCGTTGAAGTTGGCGGAGAGACCCAATACTTC. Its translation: CSVEVGGETQYF.